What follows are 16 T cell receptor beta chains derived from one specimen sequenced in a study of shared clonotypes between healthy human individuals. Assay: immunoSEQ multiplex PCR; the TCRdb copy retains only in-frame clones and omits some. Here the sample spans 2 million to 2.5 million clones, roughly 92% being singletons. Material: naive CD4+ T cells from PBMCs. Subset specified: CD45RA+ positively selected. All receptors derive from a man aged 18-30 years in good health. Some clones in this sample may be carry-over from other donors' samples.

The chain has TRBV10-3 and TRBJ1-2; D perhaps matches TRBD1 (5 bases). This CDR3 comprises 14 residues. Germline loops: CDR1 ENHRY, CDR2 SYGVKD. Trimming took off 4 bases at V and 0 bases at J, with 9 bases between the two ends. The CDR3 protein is CAISAGAANYGYTF. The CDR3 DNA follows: TGTGCCATCAGTGCTGGGGCGGCTAACTATGGCTACACCTTC.

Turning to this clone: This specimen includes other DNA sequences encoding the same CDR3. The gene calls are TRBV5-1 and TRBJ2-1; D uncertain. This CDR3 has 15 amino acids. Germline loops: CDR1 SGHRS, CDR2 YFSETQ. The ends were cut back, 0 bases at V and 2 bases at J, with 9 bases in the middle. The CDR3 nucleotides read TGCGCCAGCAGCTTGGTGGCAGGACCCTACAATGAGCAGTTCTTC. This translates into CASSLVAGPYNEQFF.

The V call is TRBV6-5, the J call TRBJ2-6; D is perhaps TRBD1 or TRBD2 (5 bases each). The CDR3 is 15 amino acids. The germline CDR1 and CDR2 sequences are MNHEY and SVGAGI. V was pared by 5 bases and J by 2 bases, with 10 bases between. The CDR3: CASSRGTTGANVLTF. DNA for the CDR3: TGTGCCAGCAGTCGAGGGACCACTGGGGCCAACGTCCTGACTTTC.

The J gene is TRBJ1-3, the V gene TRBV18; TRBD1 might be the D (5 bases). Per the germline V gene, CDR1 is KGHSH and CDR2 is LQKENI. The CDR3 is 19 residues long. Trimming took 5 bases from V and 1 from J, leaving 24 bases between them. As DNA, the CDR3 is TGTGCCAGCTCATTACGGGACGGGGACGGGCGAGGATCTGGAAACACCATATATTTT. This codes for CASSLRDGDGRGSGNTIYF.

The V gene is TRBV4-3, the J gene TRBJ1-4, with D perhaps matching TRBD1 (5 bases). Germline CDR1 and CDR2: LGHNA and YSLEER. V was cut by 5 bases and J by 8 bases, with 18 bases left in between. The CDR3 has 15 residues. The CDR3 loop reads CASSFTGTEMEKLFF. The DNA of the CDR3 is TGCGCCAGCAGCTTTACCGGGACGGAGATGGAAAAACTGTTTTTT.

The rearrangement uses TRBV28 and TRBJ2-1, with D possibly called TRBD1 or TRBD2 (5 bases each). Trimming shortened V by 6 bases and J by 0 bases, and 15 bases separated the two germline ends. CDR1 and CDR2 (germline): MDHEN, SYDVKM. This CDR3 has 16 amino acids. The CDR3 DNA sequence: TGTGCCAGCAGCCTACCTCGGGGCTACTCCTACAATGAGCAGTTCTTC. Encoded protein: CASSLPRGYSYNEQFF.

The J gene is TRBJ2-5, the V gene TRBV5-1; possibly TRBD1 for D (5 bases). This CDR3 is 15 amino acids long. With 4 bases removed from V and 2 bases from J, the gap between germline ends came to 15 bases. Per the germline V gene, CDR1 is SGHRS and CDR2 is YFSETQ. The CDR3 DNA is TGCGCCAGCAGCGACCCTCAGGGAATTCAAGAGACCCAGTACTTC. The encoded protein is CASSDPQGIQETQYF.

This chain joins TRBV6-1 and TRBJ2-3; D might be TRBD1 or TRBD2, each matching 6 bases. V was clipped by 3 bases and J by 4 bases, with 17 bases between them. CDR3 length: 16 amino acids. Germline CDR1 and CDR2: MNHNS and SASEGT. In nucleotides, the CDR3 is TGTGCCAGCAGTGAGAGGGCGGTTCGGGGGCCAGATACGCAGTATTTT. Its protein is CASSERAVRGPDTQYF.

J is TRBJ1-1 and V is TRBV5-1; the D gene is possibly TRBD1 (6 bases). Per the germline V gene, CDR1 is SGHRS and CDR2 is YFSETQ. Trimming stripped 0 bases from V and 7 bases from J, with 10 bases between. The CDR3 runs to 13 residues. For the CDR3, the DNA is TGCGCCAGCAGCTTGGTGGACAGCCGTGAAGCTTTCTTT. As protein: CASSLVDSREAFF.

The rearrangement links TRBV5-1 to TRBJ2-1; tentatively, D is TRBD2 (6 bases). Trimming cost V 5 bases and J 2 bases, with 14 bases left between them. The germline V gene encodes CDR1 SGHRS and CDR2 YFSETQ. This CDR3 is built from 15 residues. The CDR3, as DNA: TGCGCCAGCAGTACGATAGCGGCCACCTACAATGAGCAGTTCTTC. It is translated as CASSTIAATYNEQFF.

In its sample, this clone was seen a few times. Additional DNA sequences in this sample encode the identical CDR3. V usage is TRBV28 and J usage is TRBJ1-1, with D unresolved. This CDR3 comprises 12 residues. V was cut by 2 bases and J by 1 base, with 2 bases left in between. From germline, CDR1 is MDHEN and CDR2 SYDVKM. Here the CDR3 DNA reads TGTGCCAGCAGTTTAGGGAACACTGAAGCTTTCTTT. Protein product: CASSLGNTEAFF.

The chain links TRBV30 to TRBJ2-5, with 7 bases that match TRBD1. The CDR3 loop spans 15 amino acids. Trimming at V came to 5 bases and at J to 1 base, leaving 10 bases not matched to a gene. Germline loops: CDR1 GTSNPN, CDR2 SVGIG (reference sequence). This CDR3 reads CAWARQAGGQETQYF. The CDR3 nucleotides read TGTGCCTGGGCAAGACAGGCAGGGGGCCAAGAGACCCAGTACTTC.

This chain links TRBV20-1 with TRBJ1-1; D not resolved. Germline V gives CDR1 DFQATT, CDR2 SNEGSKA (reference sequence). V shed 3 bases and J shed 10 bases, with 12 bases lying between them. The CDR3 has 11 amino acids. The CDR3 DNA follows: TGCAGTGCTAGCAAGGAGGGTACAGCTTTCTTT. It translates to CSASKEGTAFF.

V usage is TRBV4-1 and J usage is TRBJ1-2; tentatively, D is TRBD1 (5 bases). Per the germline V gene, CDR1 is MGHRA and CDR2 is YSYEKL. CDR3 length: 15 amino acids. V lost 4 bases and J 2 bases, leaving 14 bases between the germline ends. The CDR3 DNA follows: TGCGCCAGCAGCCCACCCAACGGGGACAACTATGGCTACACCTTC. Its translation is CASSPPNGDNYGYTF.

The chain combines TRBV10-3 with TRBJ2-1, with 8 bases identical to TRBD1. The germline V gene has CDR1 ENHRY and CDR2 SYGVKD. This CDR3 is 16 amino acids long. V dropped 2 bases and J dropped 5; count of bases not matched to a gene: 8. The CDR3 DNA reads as TGTGCCATCAGTGAGCTAGAGACAGGGGACGACAATGAGCAGTTCTTC. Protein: CAISELETGDDNEQFF.

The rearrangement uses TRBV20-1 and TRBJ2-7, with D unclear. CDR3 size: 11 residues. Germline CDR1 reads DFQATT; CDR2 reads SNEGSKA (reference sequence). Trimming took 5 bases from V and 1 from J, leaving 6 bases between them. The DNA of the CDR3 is TGCAGTGCTCCGGTTTCCTACGAGCAGTACTTC. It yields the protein CSAPVSYEQYF.